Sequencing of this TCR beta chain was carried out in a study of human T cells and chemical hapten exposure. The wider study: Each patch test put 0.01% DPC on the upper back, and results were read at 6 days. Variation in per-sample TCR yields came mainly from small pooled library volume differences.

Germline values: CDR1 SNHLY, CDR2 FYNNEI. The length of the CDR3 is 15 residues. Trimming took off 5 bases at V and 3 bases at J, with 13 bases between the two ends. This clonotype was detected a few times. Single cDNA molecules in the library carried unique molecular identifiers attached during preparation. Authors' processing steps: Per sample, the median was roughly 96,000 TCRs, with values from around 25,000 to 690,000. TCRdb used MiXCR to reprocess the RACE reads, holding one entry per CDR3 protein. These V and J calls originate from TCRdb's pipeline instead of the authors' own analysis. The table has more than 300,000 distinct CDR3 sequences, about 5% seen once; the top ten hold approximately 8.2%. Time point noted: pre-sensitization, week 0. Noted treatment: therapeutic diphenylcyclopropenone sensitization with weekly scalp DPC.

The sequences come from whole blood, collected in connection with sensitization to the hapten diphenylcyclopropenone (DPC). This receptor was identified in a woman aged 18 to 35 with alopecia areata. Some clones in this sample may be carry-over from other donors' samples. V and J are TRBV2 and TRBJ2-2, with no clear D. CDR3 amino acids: CASSREGRHTGELFF. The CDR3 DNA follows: TGTGCCAGCAGTAGAGAAGGCAGGCACACCGGGGAGCTGTTTTTT. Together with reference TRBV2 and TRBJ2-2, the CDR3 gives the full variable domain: EPEVTQTPSHQVTQMGQEVILRCVPISNHLYFYWYRQILGQKVEFLVSFYNNEISEKSEIFDDQFSVERPDGSNFTLKIRSTKLEDSAMYFCASSREGRHTGELFFGEGSRLTVL.